The 30 T cell receptor beta chains presented below share a single source sample, sequenced in a study of blood T cell repertoires in COVID-19. Sequenced by immunoSEQ multiplex PCR; TCRdb stores in-frame clones only, minus some. The sample lists around 150,000 clones, roughly 79% seen once, with over 2.5% in the top ten. The material sequenced was PBMCs or T cells enriched from blood (not recorded which). The receptors originated from a woman aged 45-65 years who had recovered from COVID-19.

This clone has a single count. J is TRBJ2-2 and V is TRBV24-1, with 9 bases fitting TRBD1. The germline V gene encodes CDR1 KGHDR and CDR2 SFDVKD. The ends lost 9 bases at V and 3 bases at J; junction bases unmatched: 4. The CDR3 runs 14 residues. Here the CDR3 reads CATSGQGHTGELFF. The DNA of the CDR3 is TGTGCCACCTCGGGACAGGGACACACCGGGGAGCTGTTTTTT.

This rearrangement joins TRBV14 to TRBJ1-4; D may be TRBD1 (6 bases). Trimming left V 1 base short and J 7 bases short, with 16 bases between. Per the germline V gene, CDR1 is SGHDN and CDR2 is FVKESK. The CDR3 has 16 residues. The CDR3 protein is CASSQVGGGAAEKLFF. The CDR3 DNA sequence: TGTGCCAGCAGCCAAGTCGGCGGGGGGGCCGCTGAAAAACTGTTTTTT.

This sequence joins TRBV27 and TRBJ1-3; no clear D. CDR3 length: 15 residues. Per germline, CDR1 MNHEY and CDR2 SMNVEV (reference sequence). Trimming pared 0 bases from V and 0 bases from J, leaving 6 bases between. For the CDR3, the DNA is TGTGCCAGCAGTTTATCACAGAGCTCTGGAAACACCATATATTTT. Translation: CASSLSQSSGNTIYF.

V is TRBV30 and J is TRBJ2-5; D is perhaps TRBD1 (6 bases). Germline CDR1 is GTSNPN and CDR2 is SVGIG (reference sequence). Trimming removed 0 bases from V and 7 bases from J, with 6 bases in between. The CDR3 spans 11 residues. In DNA form, the CDR3 reads TGTGCCTGGAGTGTACAGGGGACCCAGTACTTC. Encoded protein: CAWSVQGTQYF.

The chain links TRBV19 to TRBJ2-1; the match to TRBD2 covers 14 bases. V lost 4 bases and J lost 14; bases outside the gene matches: 4. The CDR3 has 13 amino acids. Germline CDR1 LNHDA, CDR2 SQIVND (reference sequence). The CDR3 bases are TGTGCCAGTAGTAAGACTAGCGGGAGGGGGGAGTTCTTC. Its protein is CASSKTSGRGEFF.

The CDR3 nucleotides are TGTGCCAGTAGTATGGGGCAGCTCCTTCTAGCCAAAAACATTCAGTACTTC. This encodes CASSMGQLLLAKNIQYF. The chain joins TRBV19 to TRBJ2-4; tentative D call: TRBD1 (5 bases). The CDR3 has 17 amino acids. V was shortened by 3 bases and J by 0 bases, with 15 bases between the two germline ends. Germline V lookup: CDR1 LNHDA, CDR2 SQIVND (reference sequence).

Comment on this clone: The same CDR3 arises from other DNA sequences in this sample as well. DNA of the CDR3: TGTGCCTGGAGTGTTCGGGAGAACACTGAAGCTTTCTTT. Translated, it gives CAWSVRENTEAFF. V and J are TRBV30 and TRBJ1-1, with D unclear. This CDR3 has 13 amino acids. V dropped 0 bases and J dropped 1 base, with 6 bases sitting between them. Germline lookup yields CDR1 GTSNPN and CDR2 SVGIG (reference sequence).

The count of this clone is one. This chain connects TRBV19 to TRBJ2-3; 10 bases line up with TRBD2. V shed 7 bases, J shed 4 bases, and the junction held 8 bases outside the gene matches. The germline V gene encodes CDR1 LNHDA and CDR2 SQIVND (reference sequence). The CDR3 length is 15 residues. CDR3 nucleotides: TGTGCCAGTACCCTAAGCGGGAGGGCCCCAGATACGCAGTATTTT. Its translation: CASTLSGRAPDTQYF.

The V call is TRBV7-8, the J call TRBJ1-1; D is possibly TRBD1 (6 bases). Trimming left V 4 bases short and J 0 bases short, with 9 bases between. The germline CDR1 and CDR2 sequences are SGHVS and FQNEAQ. The CDR3 runs to 14 residues. As DNA, the CDR3 is TGTGCCAGCAGCTCGGACAGATTGAACACTGAAGCTTTCTTT. Translating gives CASSSDRLNTEAFF.

This clone was counted only a few times. Compared with germline, one end of the junction differs, possibly owing to a read error. The chain carries TRBV11-3 and TRBJ2-1; D perhaps matches TRBD2 (7 bases). The CDR3 runs to 16 residues. Germline loops: CDR1 SGHNT, CDR2 YENEEA. CDR3 sequence reads: CASSLEGGGLYSEQFF. Written as DNA, the CDR3 is TGTGCCAGCAGCTTAGAAGGGGGGGGCCTTTACAGTGAGCAGTTCTTC.

The V and J genes are TRBV5-1 and TRBJ1-1, with no clear D. The CDR3 extends over 13 amino acids. CDR1 is SGHRS and CDR2 is YFSETQ in the germline V gene. The V end lost 4 bases, the J end lost 1 base, and 8 bases lay between the germline ends. CDR3 sequence (DNA): TGCGCCAGCAGCGCGAGACAGAACACTGAAGCTTTCTTT. As protein: CASSARQNTEAFF.

This clone is medium-sized in the sample. The rearrangement links TRBV4-1 to TRBJ2-7; tentative D call: TRBD2 (6 bases). V lost 2 bases and J 2 bases, leaving 13 bases between the germline ends. The germline CDR1 and CDR2 sequences are MGHRA and YSYEKL. This CDR3 contains 15 residues. This chain's CDR3 is CASSQLGTGTYEQYF. The CDR3 DNA follows: TGCGCCAGCAGCCAATTGGGGACTGGGACCTACGAGCAGTACTTC.

The gene calls are TRBV6-6 and TRBJ2-2, with TRBD1 identical over 9 bases. The CDR3 extends over 15 amino acids. Germline CDR1 MNHNY, CDR2 SVGAGI (reference sequence). The ends lost 4 bases at V and 1 base at J; junction bases unmatched: 1. DNA of the CDR3: TGTGCCAGCAGTTGGACAGGGGAGAACACCGGGGAGCTGTTTTTT. Translated: CASSWTGENTGELFF.

The CDR3, as DNA: TGTGCCACCAGCAGAGTAATAGCGGGAGAATACGAGCAGTACTTC. Its translation is CATSRVIAGEYEQYF. This sequence joins TRBV15 and TRBJ2-7, with 9 positions matching TRBD2. V was clipped by 1 base and J by 4 bases; unmatched bases: 5. Germline CDR1 is LNHNV and CDR2 is YYDKDF (reference sequence). This CDR3 is built from 15 residues. Full variable domain (remainder filled in from reference TRBV15 and TRBJ2-7): DAMVIQNPRYQVTQFGKPVTLSCSQTLNHNVMYWYQQKSSQAPKLLFHYYDKDFNNEADTPDNFQSRRPNTSFCFLDIRSPGLGDTAMYLCATSRVIAGEYEQYFGPGTRLTVT.

The J gene is TRBJ2-1, the V gene TRBV7-8, with 7 bases matching TRBD2. With V trimmed by 5 bases and J by 5 bases, 9 bases remained unmatched. The length of the CDR3 is 15 residues. The germline gives CDR1 SGHVS, CDR2 FQNEAQ. The CDR3 DNA reads TGTGCCAGCAGCCGGGGAGGGCTTAGGGACAATGAGCAGTTCTTC. Translation gives CASSRGGLRDNEQFF.

V and J are TRBV10-3 and TRBJ2-1; D not certain. With 0 bases removed from V and 10 bases from J, the gap between germline ends came to 10 bases. This CDR3 spans 13 amino acids. Germline CDR1 and CDR2: ENHRY and SYGVKD. The CDR3 coding sequence is TGTGCCATCAGTGAGTCGGGCCTATCGGAGCAGTTCTTC. This sequence encodes CAISESGLSEQFF.

This chain joins TRBV7-9 and TRBJ1-2; a possible D gene is TRBD1 (6 bases). The CDR3 runs to 15 residues. Germline values: CDR1 SEHNR, CDR2 FQNEAQ (reference sequence). Trimming cost V 10 bases and J 5 bases, with 23 bases left between them. In DNA, the CDR3 is TGTGCCACAACCGGGACACCAATATTAGGGTATGGCTACACCTTC. Translating gives CATTGTPILGYGYTF.

This sequence joins TRBV7-9 and TRBJ2-3; unclear D gene. The CDR3 loop spans 15 amino acids. V lost 2 bases and J lost 2, with 11 bases in between. Germline values: CDR1 SEHNR, CDR2 FQNEAQ (reference sequence). The CDR3 nucleotides read TGTGCCAGCAGCTTAAAAGGAAGACTCACAGATACGCAGTATTTT. As protein: CASSLKGRLTDTQYF.

The V and J genes are TRBV7-6 and TRBJ2-7, with 7 bases fitting TRBD1. Germline CDR1 reads SGHVS; CDR2 reads FNYEAQ. After removal of 4 bases from V and 7 bases from J, the junction contained 4 bases not matched to a gene. The length of the CDR3 is 12 residues. The CDR3 region has the DNA TGTGCCAGCAGCTCAGTACAGGGGGAGCAGTACTTC. This sequence encodes CASSSVQGEQYF.

This chain connects TRBV11-3 to TRBJ2-7, with TRBD1 identical over 10 bases. The CDR3 is 18 amino acids. From germline, CDR1 is SGHNT and CDR2 YENEEA. Trimming took 11 bases from V and 2 from J; bases not matched to a gene: 21. As DNA, the CDR3 is TGTGCCTCACAATGGGTGGGACAGGGGCCAACTCATCCCTACGAGCAGTACTTC. Its translation is CASQWVGQGPTHPYEQYF.

This clone showed up just once. The CDR3 loop is CATSDPGTGNQETQYF. The CDR3 region has the DNA TGTGCCACCAGTGATCCAGGGACAGGAAATCAAGAGACCCAGTACTTC. The chain couples TRBV24-1 to TRBJ2-5, with 8 positions matching TRBD1. Germline CDR1 is KGHDR and CDR2 is SFDVKD. The V segment lost 3 bases and the J segment 2 bases; nucleotides outside the gene matches: 7. The CDR3 sequence is 16 residues long.

The rearrangement joins TRBV7-3 to TRBJ2-2, with 9 bases matching TRBD2. The V and J ends lost 1 base and 4 bases, in that order; junction bases with no gene match: 7. Germline V gene sequence: CDR1 SGHTA, CDR2 FQGTGA. The CDR3 consists of 17 residues. In nucleotides, the CDR3 is TGTGCCAGCAGCTTAAGAGAAGCGGGAGGCATCACCGGGGAGCTGTTTTTT. Residues: CASSLREAGGITGELFF.

The chain has TRBV7-8 and TRBJ2-7; TRBD1 matches at 9 bases. CDR1 is SGHVS, CDR2 FQNEAQ, per germline. The trim removed 4 bases at V and 3 bases at J, leaving 1 base unmatched. CDR3 length equals 13 residues. This CDR3 reads CASSWDRVYEQYF. Written as DNA, the CDR3 is TGTGCCAGCAGCTGGGACAGGGTCTACGAGCAGTACTTC.

This clone is a singleton in its sample. The V and J genes are TRBV11-2 and TRBJ2-1; D gene uncertain. The germline V and J ends were trimmed by 5 bases and 1 base, with 12 bases remaining between them. Germline CDR1 and CDR2: SGHAT and FQNNGV. The CDR3 length is 15 residues. CDR3 region: CASSPGTGSYNEQFF. CDR3 nucleotides: TGTGCCAGCAGCCCCGGCACCGGGTCCTACAATGAGCAGTTCTTC.

This chain links TRBV7-8 with TRBJ2-3; D is undetermined. Germline CDR1 reads SGHVS; CDR2 reads FQNEAQ. Trimming pared 4 bases from V and 1 base from J, leaving 9 bases between. The CDR3 consists of 14 residues. The CDR3 sequence: CASSSGGGTDTQYF. CDR3 DNA sequence: TGTGCCAGCAGCTCCGGCGGCGGCACAGATACGCAGTATTTT.

The V and J genes are TRBV2 and TRBJ2-7; maybe TRBD1 (6 bases). CDR1 and CDR2 from the germline V gene are SNHLY and FYNNEI. V shed 4 bases and J shed 4 bases, with 11 bases lying between them. The length of the CDR3 is 13 residues. This CDR3 reads CASSARQVYEQYF. CDR3 bases: TGTGCCAGCAGTGCTAGACAGGTTTACGAGCAGTACTTC.

For the CDR3, the DNA is TGTGCCAGTAGGCAACCGGGACAGGGAAACAATGAGCAGTTCTTC. It codes for CASRQPGQGNNEQFF. The chain carries TRBV19 and TRBJ2-1, with TRBD1 matching 9 bases. V trimming: 6 bases; J trimming: 5 bases; junction bases outside the gene matches: 8. The CDR3 has 15 residues. CDR1 is LNHDA, CDR2 SQIVND, per germline (reference sequence).

The chain links TRBV28 to TRBJ2-7; D remains ambiguous. The germline V and J ends were trimmed by 3 bases and 6 bases, with 6 bases remaining between them. Germline V gene sequence: CDR1 MDHEN, CDR2 SYDVKM. The CDR3 has 11 residues. CDR3 amino acids: CASSFSGEQYF. The CDR3 region has the DNA TGTGCCAGCAGTTTTTCGGGCGAGCAGTACTTC. The whole variable domain, filled in from reference TRBV28 and TRBJ2-7, reads DVKVTQSSRYLVKRTGEKVFLECVQDMDHENMFWYRQDPGLGLRLIYFSYDVKMKEKGDIPEGYSVSREKKERFSLILESASTNQTSMYLCASSFSGEQYFGPGTRLTVT.

The rearrangement uses TRBV6-5 and TRBJ1-2, with 9 bases that match TRBD1. V was pared by 6 bases and J by 4 bases, with 9 bases of the junction left unmatched. The CDR3 runs 15 residues. Germline CDR1 and CDR2: MNHEY and SVGAGI. DNA of the CDR3: TGTGCCAGCAGAAGTACAGGGGGCAGGTTCTATGGCTACACCTTC. It codes for CASRSTGGRFYGYTF.

The chain couples TRBV2 to TRBJ2-1; 11 nucleotides agree with TRBD2. The CDR3 runs to 14 residues. V was pared by 4 bases and J by 6 bases, with 2 bases of the junction left unmatched. Germline loops: CDR1 SNHLY, CDR2 FYNNEI. Here the CDR3 reads CASSVAGGLNEQFF. The CDR3 nucleotides are TGTGCCAGCAGTGTAGCGGGGGGGCTCAATGAGCAGTTCTTC.